This entry lists 32 T cell receptor beta chains sequenced from one sample in a study of T-cell memory formation after mild COVID-19. In TCRdb, the 5' RACE reads were re-called with MiXCR into one record per CDR3 protein. The top ten clones hold 12% of a sample with under 650,000 distinct CDR3 sequences, under 20% of them seen once. Sequenced input: PBMCs or a T cell subset sorted from them (not recorded which). The receptors stem from an adult woman who had mild COVID-19 (a few samples of this study predate the infection). Cell type and time point are not known.

The chain couples TRBV24-1 to TRBJ1-6; a weak D match, TRBD1 (5 bases). The germline gives CDR1 KGHDR, CDR2 SFDVKD. V lost 4 bases to trimming and J lost 7 bases, with 7 bases between them. The CDR3 runs to 13 residues. The CDR3 reads CATSERQNSPLHF. In DNA, the CDR3 is TGTGCCACCAGTGAGCGACAGAATTCACCCCTCCACTTT.

The J gene is TRBJ1-1, the V gene TRBV12-3 or TRBV12-4, with a weak D call TRBD1 (5 bases). This CDR3 is 16 amino acids long. V was trimmed by 1 base and J by 4 bases, leaving 16 bases between them. In nucleotides, the CDR3 is TGTGCCAGCAGTTTAGATGGGACCCTCGGGTCCACTGAAGCTTTCTTT. Protein product: CASSLDGTLGSTEAFF.

The rearrangement links TRBV7-2 to TRBJ1-1; D gene uncertain. The length of the CDR3 is 15 residues. Trimming took off 2 bases at V and 1 base at J, with 11 bases between the two ends. The germline CDR1 and CDR2 sequences are SGHTA and FQGNSA. The CDR3, as DNA: TGTGCCAGCAGCTTATGGTTCAGGAAGAACACTGAAGCTTTCTTT. It codes for CASSLWFRKNTEAFF.

This clonotype was picked up a small number of times. The chain has TRBV5-5 and TRBJ2-1; D gene unclear. This CDR3 region has 13 residues. V gave up 0 bases and J gave up 7 bases, with 8 bases separating them. Per the germline V gene, CDR1 is SGHKS and CDR2 is YYEKEE (reference sequence). The CDR3 DNA reads TGTGCCAGCAGCTTGGAGGGCGGAAATGAGCAGTTCTTC. Translation gives CASSLEGGNEQFF.

This clonotype was recorded many times. The gene calls are TRBV9 and TRBJ2-7; maybe TRBD2 (5 bases). Looked up from germline, CDR1 is SGDLS and CDR2 is YYNGEE. The CDR3 consists of 12 residues. The V and J ends lost 0 bases and 4 bases respectively, with 5 bases between them. CDR3: CASSVGGYEQYF. The CDR3 bases are TGTGCCAGCAGCGTAGGAGGGTACGAGCAGTACTTC.

The genes are TRBV20-1 and TRBJ2-2, with D tentatively TRBD1 (7 bases). CDR1 and CDR2 from the germline V gene are DFQATT and SNEGSKA (reference sequence). V lost 6 bases and J 4 bases, leaving 18 bases between the germline ends. The CDR3 runs to 15 residues. The CDR3 sequence is CSAPGGGGITGELFF. The CDR3 nucleotides are TGCAGTGCCCCAGGAGGGGGCGGAATCACCGGGGAGCTGTTTTTT.

This clonotype was seen only a few times. DNA for the CDR3: TGTGCCAGCAGCGTAGCTCCAGCTGGGGGGGCTCATGGCTACACCTTC. It codes for CASSVAPAGGAHGYTF. The chain combines TRBV9 with TRBJ1-2, with D maybe TRBD1 (6 bases). There are 16 residues in the CDR3. CDR1 SGDLS and CDR2 YYNGEE come from the germline V gene. V gave up 0 bases and J gave up 6 bases, with 18 bases separating them.

The table lists this clonotype with many counts. The rearrangement joins TRBV5-6 to TRBJ1-1, with D unresolved. Trimming left V 4 bases short and J 9 bases short, with 10 bases between. CDR1 SGHDT and CDR2 YYEEEE come from the germline V gene. CDR3 length: 11 amino acids. The DNA for the CDR3 is TGTGCCAGCAGCAATGGACTAAAAGCTTTCTTT. Translated: CASSNGLKAFF.

CDR3: CASSLRRGVLETQYF. The CDR3 DNA reads as TGTGCCAGCAGCTTACGTCGGGGGGTTCTAGAGACCCAGTACTTC. The chain employs TRBV7-8 and TRBJ2-5, with 7 positions matching TRBD2. The CDR3 sequence is 15 residues long. With V trimmed by 2 bases and J by 4 bases, 7 bases remained unmatched. CDR1 and CDR2 (germline): SGHVS, FQNEAQ.

In this sample, this clonotype turned up many times. The rearrangement links TRBV12-3 or TRBV12-4 to TRBJ2-4; either TRBD1 or TRBD2 may supply D (5 bases each). The CDR3 is 13 residues long. V lost 7 bases and J lost 7, with 14 bases in between. In nucleotides, the CDR3 is TGTGCCAGCATGGGACCCACGGGGAACATTCAGTACTTC. It encodes CASMGPTGNIQYF.

This clonotype has just a few counts. The chain links TRBV7-2 to TRBJ1-5; D unclear. The germline V and J ends were trimmed by 3 bases and 7 bases, with 13 bases remaining between them. Germline V gene data show CDR1 as SGHTA and CDR2 as FQGNSA. This CDR3 comprises 14 residues. The CDR3 nucleotides read TGTGCCAGCAGCTTGATAGCCCAAGGGCAGCCCCAGCATTTT. It is translated as CASSLIAQGQPQHF.

V usage is TRBV6-5 and J usage is TRBJ1-1; D uncertain. Germline V gene sequence: CDR1 MNHEY, CDR2 SVGAGI. Trimming took off 6 bases at V and 9 bases at J, with 17 bases between the two ends. The CDR3 loop spans 13 amino acids. CDR3 sequence: CASSLGPTFKAFF. The CDR3 nucleotides read TGTGCCAGCAGCCTGGGCCCAACCTTCAAAGCTTTCTTT.

The chain is built from TRBV12-3 or TRBV12-4 and TRBJ1-5; maybe TRBD1 (5 bases). The CDR3 is 15 amino acids. V was cut by 0 bases and J by 7 bases, with 13 bases left in between. CDR3 amino acids: CASSLAGGTLQPQHF. CDR3 bases: TGTGCCAGCAGTTTAGCGGGGGGGACTTTACAGCCCCAGCATTTT.

V usage is TRBV6-5 and J usage is TRBJ2-1; TRBD2 aligns across 15 bases. The ends lost 6 bases at V and 9 bases at J; junction bases unmatched: 3. The CDR3 has 14 residues. Germline CDR1 is MNHEY and CDR2 is SVGAGI. The CDR3 bases are TGTGCCAGCAGCGGGACTAGCGGGAGGAGTGAGCAGTTCTTC. This codes for CASSGTSGRSEQFF.

The rearrangement uses TRBV30 and TRBJ1-1, with D hard to call. CDR1 is GTSNPN, CDR2 SVGIG, per germline (reference sequence). There are 10 residues in the CDR3. Trimming removed 7 bases at V and 8 bases at J, with 11 bases between. DNA of the CDR3: TGTGCCTCGAAAGGACGGGAAGCTTTCTTT. Translation: CASKGREAFF.

The rearrangement uses TRBV12-3 or TRBV12-4 and TRBJ1-1; no clear D gene. The CDR3 is made up of 15 amino acids. Between the trimmed V and J ends, which lost 5 bases and 0 bases, there was a span of 13 bases. CDR3 DNA sequence: TGTGCCAGCAGTCGAGGGCCGGGTTTGAACACTGAAGCTTTCTTT. This gives the protein CASSRGPGLNTEAFF.

This clonotype was observed a handful of times. The V and J genes are TRBV9 and TRBJ2-1; D ambiguous. There are 12 residues in the CDR3. V dropped 0 bases and J dropped 10 bases, with 8 bases sitting between them. Germline assignment: CDR1 SGDLS and CDR2 YYNGEE. The CDR3 bases are TGTGCCAGCAGCGTAGATCGAAGGGAGCAGTTCTTC. The encoded protein is CASSVDRREQFF.

In this sample, this clonotype turned up a few times. The CDR3 DNA reads as TGTGCCAGCAGCTTCGGGGGGGCAGGCGGAAACTATGGCTACACCTTC. Amino acid sequence: CASSFGGAGGNYGYTF. V is TRBV7-2 and J is TRBJ1-2; perhaps TRBD1 as D (6 bases). The ends were cut back, 3 bases at V and 2 bases at J, with 16 bases in the middle. CDR3 length: 16 amino acids. Germline-derived CDR1 and CDR2 are SGHTA and FQGNSA.

The chain links TRBV4-1 to TRBJ2-2; D is ambiguous. The CDR3 length is 15 residues. Deletions cut 2 bases from V and 2 bases from J, with 9 bases between. Germline CDR1 is MGHRA and CDR2 is YSYEKL. This CDR3 reads CASSQQPGNTGELFF. CDR3 bases: TGCGCCAGCAGCCAACAGCCAGGAAACACCGGGGAGCTGTTTTTT.

Notes on this clonotype: One junction end does not reproduce the germline sequence, and a read error may be involved. The chain couples TRBV6-2 or TRBV6-3 to TRBJ2-6; a weak D match, TRBD1 (5 bases). The CDR3 extends over 18 amino acids. The germline V gene has CDR1 MNHEY and CDR2 SVGEGT. The CDR3 DNA reads as TGTGCCAGCAGTTACGGGCAACTCCCCCACTCTGGGGCCAACGTCCTGAGTTTC. It encodes CASSYGQLPHSGANVLSF.

The chain combines TRBV7-2 with TRBJ2-5; D ambiguous. V gave up 1 base and J gave up 3 bases, with 12 bases separating them. The CDR3 extends over 15 amino acids. Germline V CDR1 and CDR2: SGHTA, FQGNSA. The CDR3 DNA reads TGTGCCAGCAGCTTAGTTCTTTTCGCCAAAGAGACCCAGTACTTC. Translating gives CASSLVLFAKETQYF.

The table lists this clonotype with a few counts. The J gene is TRBJ2-4, the V gene TRBV12-3 or TRBV12-4, with TRBD1 matching over 7 bases. V trimming: 5 bases; J trimming: 0 bases; junction bases outside the gene matches: 4. The CDR3 is 15 residues long. The CDR3 DNA reads as TGTGCCAGCAGTGGACAGGATCTAGCCAAAAACATTCAGTACTTC. Translating gives CASSGQDLAKNIQYF.

Ten or more counts support this clonotype. The rearrangement uses TRBV18 and TRBJ1-5, with 8 bases fitting TRBD1. The V and J ends lost 3 bases and 4 bases, in that order; junction bases with no gene match: 5. The CDR3 loop spans 15 amino acids. The germline gives CDR1 KGHSH, CDR2 LQKENI. This CDR3 reads CASSPGQVLNQPQHF. DNA of the CDR3: TGTGCCAGCTCACCGGGACAGGTTCTAAATCAGCCCCAGCATTTT.

The sample holds a few counts of this clonotype. This chain connects TRBV6-6 to TRBJ2-7; no clear D. The CDR3 spans 14 residues. The V end was cut by 3 bases, the J end by 3 bases, with 12 bases between. Germline values: CDR1 MNHNY, CDR2 SVGAGI (reference sequence). The CDR3 sequence is CASSYRGNHYEQYF. The CDR3 DNA sequence: TGTGCCAGCAGTTATCGTGGGAACCACTACGAGCAGTACTTC.

This clonotype was seen more than once but under ten times. The rearrangement uses TRBV6-5 and TRBJ2-7; the D is unclear. Between the trimmed V and J ends, which lost 4 bases and 2 bases, there was a span of 6 bases. The germline CDR1 and CDR2 sequences are MNHEY and SVGAGI. This CDR3 comprises 12 residues. CDR3 protein: CASSWIAYEQYF. For the CDR3, the DNA is TGTGCCAGCAGTTGGATAGCCTACGAGCAGTACTTC.

The V gene is TRBV12-3 or TRBV12-4, the J gene TRBJ2-7; D is possibly TRBD2 (5 bases). The CDR3 extends over 12 amino acids. Trimming stripped 4 bases from V and 6 bases from J, with 10 bases between. The CDR3, as DNA: TGTGCCAGCAGTTCTAGCCTTGGCGAGCAGTACTTC. Its translation is CASSSSLGEQYF.

This clonotype came up many times. V is TRBV7-6 and J is TRBJ2-1, with no clear D. Trimming removed 1 base at V and 8 bases at J, with 12 bases between. The CDR3 has 14 residues. Per the germline V gene, CDR1 is SGHVS and CDR2 is FNYEAQ. The CDR3 protein is CASSLEGRGYEQFF. CDR3 sequence (DNA): TGTGCCAGCAGCTTAGAGGGCCGCGGCTATGAGCAGTTCTTC. Full variable domain (remainder filled in from reference TRBV7-6 and TRBJ2-1): GAGVSQSPRYKVTKRGQDVALRCDPISGHVSLYWYRQALGQGPEFLTYFNYEAQQDKSGLPNDRFSAERPEGSISTLTIQRTEQRDSAMYRCASSLEGRGYEQFFGPGTRLTVL.

This clonotype was found a few times. The chain couples TRBV5-1 to TRBJ1-5; TRBD1 agrees at 9 bases. This CDR3 is 14 amino acids long. The germline V gene encodes CDR1 SGHRS and CDR2 YFSETQ. V trimming: 4 bases; J trimming: 5 bases; junction bases outside the gene matches: 4. CDR3 bases: TGCGCCAGCAGCCCGAGACAGGGGGATCAGCCCCAGCATTTT. This encodes CASSPRQGDQPQHF.

This clonotype has a handful of counts. This rearrangement joins TRBV30 to TRBJ2-7; 7 nucleotides align to TRBD1. V lost 8 bases and J lost 1; bases outside the gene matches: 8. The CDR3 has 13 amino acids. Germline V gene lookup returns CDR1 GTSNPN and CDR2 SVGIG (reference sequence). CDR3 region: CAGTQGNSYEQYF. CDR3 in DNA: TGTGCCGGAACACAGGGGAATTCCTACGAGCAGTACTTC.

This clonotype has a handful of counts. The chain uses TRBV6-5 and TRBJ2-1; 7 bases fit TRBD2. Per germline, CDR1 MNHEY and CDR2 SVGAGI. This CDR3 has 16 residues. The V and J ends lost 0 bases and 1 base, in that order; junction bases with no gene match: 3. The CDR3 DNA reads TGTGCCAGCAGTTACTCGAAACTAGCGTCCTACAATGAGCAGTTCTTC. Its translation: CASSYSKLASYNEQFF.

This clonotype was seen more than once but under ten times. The genes are TRBV20-1 and TRBJ2-7; TRBD2 matches at 8 bases. This CDR3 spans 14 amino acids. Germline V gives CDR1 DFQATT, CDR2 SNEGSKA (reference sequence). The V and J ends lost 5 bases and 1 base, in that order; junction bases with no gene match: 7. The CDR3 DNA follows: TGCAGTGCTTTTGTGGCTAGCGGGTCCTACGAGCAGTACTTC. Translated, it gives CSAFVASGSYEQYF.

The chain is built from TRBV7-2 and TRBJ2-7; 9 bases map to TRBD1. CDR3 length: 16 residues. V shed 2 bases and J 7 bases; nucleotides not matched to a gene: 12. The germline V gene encodes CDR1 SGHTA and CDR2 FQGNSA. CDR3 DNA: TGTGCCAGCAGCTTACCGCGGGGACAGGGTCTCAGGGAGCAGTACTTC. Its protein product is CASSLPRGQGLREQYF.